Listed below are T cell receptor beta chains from one sample, sequenced in a study of cytomegalovirus exposure and HLA in healthy donors. The table came from immunoSEQ multiplex PCR; TCRdb's copy has only in-frame clones and leaves some out. The sample records about 150,000 clones, around 79% being singletons. The sequencing input was PBMCs. Every receptor here comes from a man aged 45-65 years in good health and CMV-seropositive. The CDR3 runs from the conserved cysteine through the conserved F or W. The D gene is left open where the match is weak. The size field is filled for only some rows; it gives once, few, many or a size class.

j_call clone_size v_call d_call cdr3_nt cdr3_aa
TRBJ2-1 few TRBV5-1 TRBD2 TGCGCCAGCAGCTTGGGAGCGGGAGTAGGCAATGAGCAGTTCTTC CASSLGAGVGNEQFF
TRBJ2-1 once TRBV30 NA TGTGCCTGGTCCACTTTTAATGAGCAGTTCTTC CAWSTFNEQFF
TRBJ2-1 NA TRBV19 NA TGTGCCAGTAGTATAGAGGGGGGAGGCTCCTACAATGAGCAGTTCTTC CASSIEGGGSYNEQFF
TRBJ2-7 NA TRBV27 NA TGTGCCAGCAGCTTTCAGGGTTTCCACGAGCAGTACTTC CASSFQGFHEQYF
TRBJ1-1 NA TRBV11-2 NA TGTGCCAGCAGATCCGTCCTGAACACTGAAGCTTTCTTT CASRSVLNTEAFF
TRBJ1-5 NA TRBV5-1 NA TGCGCCAGCAGCCGGTTGGGCAATCAGCCCCAGCATTTT CASSRLGNQPQHF
TRBJ2-2 NA TRBV6-1 NA TGTGCCAGCAGTGTCCGGGGAGAAGGCACCGGGGAGCTGTTTTTT CASSVRGEGTGELFF
TRBJ1-2 NA TRBV6-6 TRBD1 TGTGCCAGCAGTCCCGGACAGGGCGATGGTGGCTACACCTTC CASSPGQGDGGYTF
TRBJ1-5 NA TRBV4-1 NA TGCGCCAGCAGCCAAGTCGATAGTGGTTTCAATCAGCCCCAGCATTTT CASSQVDSGFNQPQHF
TRBJ1-4 NA TRBV5-1 NA TGCGCCAGCACCCAGGGTAGTTGGGCTAATGAAAAACTGTTTTTT CASTQGSWANEKLFF
TRBJ2-3 NA TRBV9 TRBD1 TGTGCCAGCAGCACCCGGACAGGCCCAGATACGCAGTATTTT CASSTRTGPDTQYF
TRBJ1-2 NA TRBV28 NA TGTGCCAGCAGCCCAGGGGCAGCTAACTATGGCTACACCTTC CASSPGAANYGYTF
TRBJ2-1 NA TRBV5-1 TRBD2 TGCGCCAGCAGCGACACTAGCGGGCCTATCGGGGGGAATGAGCAGTTCTTC CASSDTSGPIGGNEQFF
TRBJ1-2 once TRBV29-1 NA TGCAGCGTTGAAGACCCTTCCGATGGCTACACCTTC CSVEDPSDGYTF
TRBJ2-3 NA TRBV28 TRBD2 TGTGCCAGCAGTTTAACTAGCGGGGTCATGGGAGATACGCAGTATTTT CASSLTSGVMGDTQYF
TRBJ1-2 NA TRBV5-4 NA TGTGCCAGCAGCTTGACGAGGGTTTTAAGGTATGGCTACACCTTC CASSLTRVLRYGYTF
TRBJ1-5 NA TRBV5-4 NA TGTGCCAGCAGCTTGGACAGGAGCAATCAGCCCCAGCATTTT CASSLDRSNQPQHF
TRBJ2-7 NA TRBV29-1 NA TGCAGCGGTGTATACCCGGGTTCCTACGAGCAGTACTTC CSGVYPGSYEQYF
TRBJ2-1 NA TRBV6-5 TRBD2 TGTGCCAGCAGTTCGGGCGGGAGGCCGGATGAGCAGTTCTTC CASSSGGRPDEQFF
TRBJ2-2 few TRBV19 TRBD1 TGTGCCAGTAGTCGATCCGGGACAGGGGGGAACGGGGAGCTGTTTTTT CASSRSGTGGNGELFF
TRBJ1-2 NA TRBV29-1 TRBD1 TGCAGCGTAGAGGACAGGGAAGGGTATGGCTACACCTTC CSVEDREGYGYTF
TRBJ1-2 NA TRBV9 NA TGTGCCAGCAGCCCGTCGTCGGGGGGCTATGGCTACACCTTC CASSPSSGGYGYTF
TRBJ1-6 NA TRBV7-9 TRBD1 TGTGCCAGCAGCCGCACAGGGGGCTCCTATAATTCACCCCTCCACTTT CASSRTGGSYNSPLHF
TRBJ1-2 NA TRBV15 TRBD1 TGTGCCACCAGCAGGCGATTCTCTCAGGGGGACGGCTACACCTTC CATSRRFSQGDGYTF
TRBJ2-5 NA TRBV7-6 NA TGTGCCAGCAGCTTAGAAGCCTCCGGGGAGACCCAGTACTTC CASSLEASGETQYF
TRBJ2-7 few TRBV2 NA TGTGCCAGCAGCCCCGGCTGGGACACAACCTACGAGCAGTACTTC CASSPGWDTTYEQYF